This entry lists 13 T cell receptor beta chains sequenced from one sample in a study of T cells in Graves' hyperthyroidism and ophthalmopathy. Amplification yielded TCR beta CDR3 regions, with RNA transcripts as the source. HTBI primers were used for first-round RT-PCR of the TCR CDR3. MiXCR, applied by TCRdb to the multiplex PCR reads, yields one record per CDR3 protein. The sample lists 600,000 or so distinct CDR3 sequences, more than 13% occurring once. Sequencing was done on a sample of blood. These receptors were taken from a woman aged 18-29 years with Graves' ophthalmopathy.

This clonotype was counted between two and nine times. A much larger clone sits a single nucleotide away, making a read error possible. CDR3 sequence: CASSDAEQYF. For the CDR3, the DNA is TGTGCCAGCAGTGACGCCGAGCAGTACTTC. The chain is built from TRBV6-1 and TRBJ2-7; D is unresolved. Trimming stripped 3 bases from V and 6 bases from J, with 3 bases between. Germline CDR1 is MNHNS and CDR2 is SASEGT. There are 10 residues in the CDR3.

This clonotype has ten or more counts. This CDR3 is CAYRGGSNEQYF. The CDR3 DNA sequence: TGTGCCTATCGGGGCGGGAGTAACGAGCAGTACTTC. V and J are TRBV2 and TRBJ2-7, with 7 bases matching TRBD2. CDR1 and CDR2 from the germline V gene are SNHLY and FYNNEI. Unmatched junction bases numbered 9, after V lost 11 bases and J lost 5 bases. The length of the CDR3 is 12 residues.

V usage is TRBV9 and J usage is TRBJ2-3, with D possibly matching TRBD2 (6 bases). CDR1 is SGDLS and CDR2 is YYNGEE in the germline V gene. CDR3 length: 14 residues. V lost 0 bases, J lost 5 bases, and 10 bases lay in between. CDR3 sequence (DNA): TGTGCCAGCAGCGTAGATGCTAGCGTAGATACGCAGTATTTT. Translation gives CASSVDASVDTQYF.

This clonotype was seen ten or more times. The J gene is TRBJ1-5, the V gene TRBV2; D is ambiguous. The CDR3 sequence is 14 residues long. The germline V and J ends were trimmed by 2 bases and 3 bases, with 8 bases remaining between them. Per the germline V gene, CDR1 is SNHLY and CDR2 is FYNNEI. The CDR3 bases are TGTGCCAGCAGTGAACAGCCTTACAATCAGCCCCAGCATTTT. Protein product: CASSEQPYNQPQHF.

This clonotype was picked up many times. The chain uses TRBV3-1 and TRBJ2-5; D unclear. V was pared by 5 bases and J by 4 bases, with 11 bases between. The germline V gene has CDR1 LGHDT and CDR2 YNNKEL (reference sequence). This CDR3 has 13 residues. CDR3 in DNA: TGTGCCAGCAGCTACGGATGGGGAGAGACCCAGTACTTC. It yields the protein CASSYGWGETQYF.

This clonotype was detected many times. This sequence joins TRBV6-5 and TRBJ1-1; 7 bases fit TRBD1. V shed 0 bases and J 5 bases; nucleotides not matched to a gene: 6. The CDR3 is 15 amino acids. Per germline, CDR1 MNHEY and CDR2 SVGAGI. The DNA of the CDR3 is TGTGCCAGCAGTTACTCGAGACAGGGTGGGACTGAAGCTTTCTTT. Residues: CASSYSRQGGTEAFF.

This clonotype has at least ten counts. V gene TRBV11-2 combines with J gene TRBJ2-2; 8 nucleotides line up with TRBD2. The CDR3 runs 16 residues. Germline V gives CDR1 SGHAT, CDR2 FQNNGV. The J segment lost 5 bases and the V segment lost 2 bases, leaving 7 bases of the junction unmatched. DNA of the CDR3: TGTGCCAGCAGCTTAAGGGGAGCGGGAGCGACCGGGGAGCTGTTTTTT. Protein sequence: CASSLRGAGATGELFF.

This clonotype has a handful of counts. CDR3 sequence reads: CASSTVYGTGGGGLGEQFF. CDR3 DNA: TGTGCCAGCAGCACCGTATATGGGACTGGAGGCGGGGGTTTAGGTGAGCAGTTCTTC. The rearrangement joins TRBV7-3 to TRBJ2-1; the match to TRBD2 covers 7 bases. Germline CDR1 is SGHTA and CDR2 is FQGTGA. The CDR3 is 19 residues long. Unmatched junction bases numbered 25, after V lost 5 bases and J lost 9 bases.

This clonotype appeared many times. This chain connects TRBV12-3 or TRBV12-4 to TRBJ1-1; D is uncertain. The CDR3 has 8 residues. V lost 2 bases to trimming and J lost 12 bases, with 1 base between them. CDR3 sequence reads: CASSLTFF. As DNA, the CDR3 is TGTGCCAGCAGTTTAACTTTCTTT.

This clonotype was counted ten times or more. This chain uses TRBV28 with TRBJ2-7; D possibly corresponds to TRBD2 (6 bases). The CDR3 length is 16 residues. V shed 3 bases and J shed 0 bases, with 15 bases lying between them. Germline CDR1 is MDHEN and CDR2 is SYDVKM. CDR3 amino acids: CASSLRGLGRSYEQYF. Here the CDR3 DNA reads TGTGCCAGCAGTTTGCGGGGCTTGGGCCGCTCCTACGAGCAGTACTTC.

This clonotype was detected many times. This chain uses TRBV2 with TRBJ1-5; 9 nucleotides align to TRBD1. The J segment lost 5 bases and the V segment lost 6 bases, leaving 5 bases of the junction unmatched. In germline, CDR1 is SNHLY, CDR2 FYNNEI. CDR3 size: 14 residues. The CDR3 DNA reads TGTGCCAGCAGCTTCACAGGGGGCGATCAGCCCCAGCATTTT. This sequence encodes CASSFTGGDQPQHF. Drawing the rest from reference TRBV2 and TRBJ1-5, the complete variable domain is EPEVTQTPSHQVTQMGQEVILRCVPISNHLYFYWYRQILGQKVEFLVSFYNNEISEKSEIFDDQFSVERPDGSNFTLKIRSTKLEDSAMYFCASSFTGGDQPQHFGDGTRLSIL.

This clonotype came up many times. The CDR3 DNA reads TGTGCCAGCAGCCCGAGGGGGACTTCGGGGAATGAGCAGTTCTTC. Its protein is CASSPRGTSGNEQFF. The genes are TRBV11-2 and TRBJ2-1; D is tentatively TRBD1 or TRBD2 (6 bases each). The CDR3 sequence is 15 residues long. Trimming pared 5 bases from V and 7 bases from J, leaving 18 bases between. Per germline, CDR1 SGHAT and CDR2 FQNNGV.

This clonotype was seen only a few times. This chain connects TRBV5-5 to TRBJ2-3; 7 bases line up with TRBD1. Unmatched junction bases numbered 4, after V lost 4 bases and J lost 2 bases. Germline CDR1 and CDR2: SGHKS and YYEKEE (reference sequence). The CDR3 consists of 14 residues. In DNA, the CDR3 is TGTGCCAGCAGCCGGGGACAGTACACAGATACGCAGTATTTT. It translates to CASSRGQYTDTQYF.